This TCR beta chain was sequenced in a study of CD8 T cells in ankylosing spondylitis. General observations from the study: A TCR beta motif made of several highly homologous variants seemed typical of ankylosing spondylitis blood.

Comments on this clonotype: Its antigen remains unidentified.

Each CDR3 protein is one row after TCRdb ran MiXCR on the 5' RACE reads. This sample has about 360,000 distinct CDR3 sequences, with approximately 22% found just once. The CDR3 is 16 amino acids. Germline CDR1 reads MRHNA; CDR2 reads SNTAGT. V gave up 6 bases and J gave up 5 bases; unmatched junction bases: 9. The chain joins TRBV6-4 to TRBJ2-1, with 11 bases identical to TRBD2. The sequence came from a male donor with ankylosing spondylitis or in good health (not recorded which). Sequenced input: blood, either unsorted or a sorted T cell fraction (not recorded which). The CDR3 protein is CASSPSLAGGHNEQFF. CDR3 bases: TGTGCCAGCAGCCCATCTCTAGCGGGGGGACACAATGAGCAGTTCTTC.